This is a list of T cell receptor beta chains from one sample in a study of OX40 agonist ivuxolimab in advanced cancers. Assay used: immunoSEQ multiplex PCR; TCRdb lists only in-frame clones, some missing. Seen here are approximately 68,000 clones, 86% observed once, and the top ten hold under 0.85%. The sample here was CD4+ or CD8+ T cells sorted from blood, taken in a trial of the OX40 agonist ivuxolimab. The receptors stem from an adult with an advanced solid tumor such as melanoma, head and neck, liver or kidney cancer. CDR3s include the opening cysteine and the closing phenylalanine or tryptophan. D genes are given only for firm matches. Rows may omit the clone size; those that give it use once, few, many or a size class.

>-|TRBV9|TRBD1|TRBJ2-7
CASSVAGTGVSEQYF
TGTGCCAGCAGCGTAGCAGGGACAGGGGTGTCCGAGCAGTACTTC
>-|TRBV10-1|TRBD2|TRBJ2-5
CASSAGGTSGETQYF
TGCGCCAGCAGCGCTGGGGGGACTAGCGGGGAGACCCAGTACTTC
>few|TRBV27|TRBD1|TRBJ2-7
CASSLSSGTAYEQYF
TGTGCCAGCAGTTTATCTTCCGGGACAGCCTACGAGCAGTACTTC
>-|TRBV27|-|TRBJ1-6
CASSLGRRLGGSPLHF
TGTGCCAGCAGTTTAGGACGGAGGCTCGGAGGTTCACCCCTCCACTTT
>few|TRBV30|-|TRBJ1-6
CAWSRWGTTYNSPLHF
TGTGCCTGGAGTCGATGGGGCACCACATATAATTCACCCCTCCACTTT
>once|TRBV19|TRBD2|TRBJ2-7
CASSRIEGTSGSYEQYF
TGTGCCAGTAGTAGGATAGAGGGGACTAGCGGGAGCTACGAGCAGTACTTC
>-|TRBV18|-|TRBJ1-5
CASSRGLGNQPQHF
TGTGCCAGCTCACGGGGGCTGGGGAATCAGCCCCAGCATTTT
>-|TRBV28|-|TRBJ2-7
CASSNSGTSYEQYF
TGTGCCAGCAGTAATTCAGGGACCTCCTACGAGCAGTACTTC
>-|TRBV27|-|TRBJ2-2
CASKERQANTGELFF
TGTGCCAGCAAAGAACGGCAGGCAAACACCGGGGAGCTGTTTTTT
>-|TRBV7-2|-|TRBJ1-3
CASSPYGNTIYF
TGTGCCAGCAGCCCTTATGGAAACACCATATATTTT
>-|TRBV30|-|TRBJ2-1
CAWSEWLGAIYNEQFF
TGTGCCTGGAGTGAATGGCTAGGAGCGATCTACAATGAGCAGTTCTTC
>-|TRBV27|TRBD1|TRBJ1-2
CASRLGGTGPYGYTF
TGTGCCAGCAGATTAGGCGGGACAGGGCCTTATGGCTACACCTTC
>-|TRBV6-5|-|TRBJ1-6
CASSYGQNNSPLHF
TGTGCCAGCAGTTACGGGCAAAATAATTCACCCCTCCACTTT
>-|TRBV5-1|-|TRBJ1-1
CASSLRGGNTEAFF
TGCGCCAGCAGCTTGAGAGGGGGGAACACTGAAGCTTTCTTT
>-|TRBV28|-|TRBJ2-7
CASSFPQGGGEQYF
TGTGCCAGCAGTTTCCCTCAGGGAGGTGGCGAGCAGTACTTC
>-|TRBV5-1|TRBD2|TRBJ2-2
CASSLGTSGTGELFF
TGCGCCAGCAGCCTAGGGACTAGCGGCACCGGGGAGCTGTTTTTT
>-|TRBV7-9|-|TRBJ1-4
CASSLVGGNEKLFF
TGTGCCAGCAGCTTAGTTGGGGGTAATGAAAAACTGTTTTTT
>-|TRBV4-3|-|TRBJ1-1
CASSQGGGRFEAFF
TGCGCCAGCAGCCAAGGTGGGGGGCGATTTGAAGCTTTCTTT
>-|TRBV10-3|-|TRBJ1-3
CAISLDLTRGNTIYF
TGTGCCATCAGTCTGGACCTAACGAGGGGAAACACCATATATTTT
>few|TRBV28|-|TRBJ2-7
CASSLGRTAYEQYF
TGTGCCAGCAGTTTAGGGAGGACCGCCTACGAGCAGTACTTC
>-|TRBV11-3|TRBD2|TRBJ2-1
CASSFGLASHNEQFF
TGTGCCAGCAGCTTTGGACTAGCTAGCCACAATGAGCAGTTCTTC
>-|TRBV14|-|TRBJ2-1
CASSQVRLAGYNEQFF
TGTGCCAGCAGCCAAGTTCGGCTAGCAGGCTACAATGAGCAGTTCTTC
>-|TRBV5-8|-|TRBJ2-3
CASSLMGVTDTQYF
TGTGCCAGCAGCCTAATGGGGGTCACAGATACGCAGTATTTT
>-|TRBV6-5|TRBD2|TRBJ2-5
CASSPGTSGGTQYF
TGTGCCAGCAGTCCGGGGACTAGCGGGGGGACCCAGTACTTC
>-|TRBV6-5|-|TRBJ1-4
CASSLGQSHSKLFF
TGTGCCAGCAGTCTCGGGCAGTCCCATAGTAAACTGTTTTTT
>-|TRBV28|-|TRBJ2-7
CASSIGTSSYEQYF
TGTGCCAGCAGTATAGGAACCAGCTCCTACGAGCAGTACTTC
>-|TRBV7-2|-|TRBJ1-5
CASSLGGVHNQPQHF
TGTGCCAGCAGCTTAGGAGGGGTTCATAATCAGCCCCAGCATTTT
>-|TRBV27|-|TRBJ1-3
CASSPAGARGSGNTIYF
TGTGCCAGCAGTCCCGCAGGGGCACGCGGCTCTGGAAACACCATATATTTT
>few|TRBV7-2|TRBD1|TRBJ2-7
CASSLVVGGTGPYEQYF
TGTGCCAGCAGCTTAGTAGTAGGCGGGACAGGACCCTACGAGCAGTACTTC